The 6 T cell receptor beta chains in this list originate from one sample, sequenced in a study of blood T cell repertoires in COVID-19 (dated by TCRdb to 2020 to 2022). The library relied on the immunoSEQ multiplex PCR assay. TCRdb obtained this table from immuneACCESS and retained in-frame rearrangements with V and J assigned. These tables miss some clones; where compared with another copy, unresolved V genes account for less than half of the shortfall, and the remainder is unexplained. This sample is represented by about 310,000 clones; 70% to 90% of them were singletons. Roughly 2.2% of the sample goes to the ten largest clones. Sequenced material: PBMCs or T cells enriched from blood (not recorded which). Receptor source: a man aged 25 to 40 who had recovered from COVID-19.

This chain connects TRBV9 to TRBJ2-1, with TRBD2 identical over 8 bases. CDR3 length: 16 residues. The V and J ends lost 3 bases and 8 bases, in that order; junction bases with no gene match: 13. CDR1 SGDLS and CDR2 YYNGEE come from the germline V gene. CDR3 sequence reads: CASSGPIAGGPYEQFF. The DNA of the CDR3 is TGTGCCAGCAGCGGTCCCATTGCGGGGGGCCCCTATGAGCAGTTCTTC.

V and J are TRBV10-3 and TRBJ1-1, with D perhaps TRBD1 (6 bases). Deletions cut 5 bases from V and 5 bases from J, with 15 bases between. Per germline, CDR1 ENHRY and CDR2 SYGVKD. CDR3 length equals 14 residues. The DNA for the CDR3 is TGTGCCATCAGTCTACAGGGTATTGGGACTGAAGCTTTCTTT. Protein sequence: CAISLQGIGTEAFF.

The rearrangement uses TRBV7-8 and TRBJ1-3; D remains ambiguous. The CDR3 totals 15 residues. The germline V gene encodes CDR1 SGHVS and CDR2 FQNEAQ. V lost 4 bases and J 4 bases, leaving 14 bases between the germline ends. The CDR3 region is CASSSTRSYGNTIYF. CDR3 bases: TGTGCCAGCAGCTCGACTAGGTCATACGGAAACACCATATATTTT.

The genes are TRBV19 and TRBJ2-1; TRBD2 matches 8 bases. Germline CDR1 LNHDA, CDR2 SQIVND (reference sequence). The CDR3 has 13 amino acids. Losses at the gene ends were 3 bases for V and 8 bases for J; bases not matched to a gene: 3. Here the CDR3 reads CASSIGGAYEQFF. CDR3 bases: TGTGCCAGTAGTATCGGGGGGGCATATGAGCAGTTCTTC.

This clone came up a few times. J is TRBJ1-2 and V is TRBV29-1, with D hard to call. In germline, CDR1 is SQVTM, CDR2 ANQGSEA. This CDR3 is 12 amino acids long. Deletions cut 4 bases from V and 5 bases from J, with 11 bases between. The CDR3 here is CSVGQRTYGYTF. Here the CDR3 DNA reads TGCAGCGTTGGTCAACGGACTTATGGCTACACCTTC.

The V gene is TRBV9, the J gene TRBJ1-2, with 8 bases lining up with TRBD1. CDR1 is SGDLS and CDR2 is YYNGEE in the germline V gene. The CDR3 runs to 14 residues. Germline trimming cut 0 bases from V and 4 bases from J; bases unmatched to any gene: 2. The CDR3 here is CASSVGGQGYGYTF. The CDR3 coding sequence is TGTGCCAGCAGCGTAGGAGGACAGGGCTATGGCTACACCTTC.